The T cell receptor (beta chain) described here comes from a study of shared clonotypes between healthy human individuals. Overall study: Contributing individuals were two females and a few males aged 18 to 49. CD4 naive and memory got three plates each, CD8 naive two, CD8 memory one.

In its sample, this clone was seen once. It was CD45RO-negative cells, positively selected for CCR7, that made up naive CD8 cells, with terminally differentiated effector memory CD45RA+ cells excluded. Sorted-subset replicate PCRs used 200 ng of genomic DNA. This amount corresponded to 30,000 to 35,000 T cell genomes. Here immunoSEQ multiplex PCR was the method, and the copy in TCRdb shows in-frame clones only, minus some. The sample lists approximately 600,000 clones; 95% were seen once. The sample taken for sequencing was naive CD8+ T cells sorted from blood. The TCR originated in a woman aged 25 to 39 in good health.

CDR3 loop: CASSKPSDSFRTDTQYF. Written as DNA, the CDR3 is TGTGCCAGCAGTAAACCCTCCGACTCATTCCGCACAGATACGCAGTATTTT. This sequence joins TRBV27 and TRBJ2-3; D unclear. Trimming cost V 5 bases and J 1 base, with 19 bases left between them. The CDR3 loop spans 17 amino acids. Per the germline V gene, CDR1 is MNHEY and CDR2 is SMNVEV (reference sequence).